The TCR beta chain described here comes from a study of PD-1 blockade in classical Hodgkin lymphoma. Germline V gene data show CDR1 as SGHKS and CDR2 as YYEKEE (reference sequence). The CDR3 is 17 residues long. The ends were cut back, 2 bases at V and 0 bases at J, with 14 bases in the middle. Points from the study as a whole: Repertoire differences have undefined causes, possibly disease activity or prior therapy. When set against healthy donors, newly diagnosed patients were reported to show lower baseline TCR diversity.

Exposure to brentuximab vedotin varied, and each patient had relapsed following autologous stem cell transplantation. Magnetic negative selection served to purify CD4+ T cells out of PBMCs that had been thawed. The table came from immunoSEQ multiplex PCR; TCRdb's copy has only in-frame clones and leaves some out. The sample yields over 7,500 clones, 74% seen once. For this clone: The antigen is not known.

The input for sequencing was CD4+ T cells from blood, taken at baseline. V usage is TRBV5-5 and J usage is TRBJ2-2; D is possibly TRBD1 (6 bases). The source is a human donor with classical Hodgkin lymphoma. The CDR3 is CASSFLDRFANTGELFF. The CDR3 region has the DNA TGTGCCAGCAGCTTCTTAGACAGGTTCGCGAACACCGGGGAGCTGTTTTTT. Supplemented by reference TRBV5-5 and TRBJ2-2, the full variable domain reads DAGVTQSPTHLIKTRGQQVTLRCSPISGHKSVSWYQQVLGQGPQFIFQYYEKEERGRGNFPDRFSARQFPNYSSELNVNALLLGDSALYLCASSFLDRFANTGELFFGEGSRLTVL.